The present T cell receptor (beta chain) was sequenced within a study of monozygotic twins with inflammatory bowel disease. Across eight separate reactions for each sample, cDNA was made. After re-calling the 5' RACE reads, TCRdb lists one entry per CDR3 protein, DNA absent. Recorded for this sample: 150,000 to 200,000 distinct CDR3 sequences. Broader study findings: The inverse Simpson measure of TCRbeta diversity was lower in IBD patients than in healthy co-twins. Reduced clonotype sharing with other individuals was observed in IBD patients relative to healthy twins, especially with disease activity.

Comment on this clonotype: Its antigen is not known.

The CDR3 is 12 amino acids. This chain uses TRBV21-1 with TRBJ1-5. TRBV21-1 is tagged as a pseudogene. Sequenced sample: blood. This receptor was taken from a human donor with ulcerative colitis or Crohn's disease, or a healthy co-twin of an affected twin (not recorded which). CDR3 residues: CASSGVDQPQHF.